These 29 T cell receptor beta chains share one sample of origin, sequenced in a study of CD8 T cells in Susac syndrome. The RNA, about 0.5 to 1 ug, was put through reverse transcription using random hexamers. MiXCR was run by TCRdb on the immunoSEQ multiplex PCR reads, yielding one entry per CDR3 protein. The table records around 170,000 distinct CDR3 sequences, roughly 95% of them present only once. The sequencing input was CD4+ T cells from PBMCs. Receptors were obtained from a human donor with Susac syndrome.

The gene calls are TRBV29-1 and TRBJ1-2; tentatively, D is TRBD1 (5 bases). Germline V gene lookup returns CDR1 SQVTM and CDR2 ANQGSEA. The V end lost 3 bases, the J end lost 1 base, and 9 bases lay between the germline ends. This CDR3 contains 13 residues. CDR3 nucleotides: TGCAGCGTTGACAGGGCGGTTAACTATGGCTACACCTTC. Translated: CSVDRAVNYGYTF.

This chain uses TRBV6-5 with TRBJ1-3; a weak D match, TRBD1 (5 bases). CDR3 length equals 15 residues. In germline, CDR1 is MNHEY, CDR2 SVGAGI. Trimming left V 6 bases short and J 4 bases short, with 16 bases between. This chain's CDR3 is CASSPGIAGGNTIYF. CDR3 bases: TGTGCCAGCAGCCCCGGGATAGCAGGGGGAAACACCATATATTTT.

This chain uses TRBV7-3 with TRBJ2-1; TRBD1 aligns across 10 bases. Germline CDR1 is SGHTA and CDR2 is FQGTGA. This CDR3 contains 14 residues. J was trimmed by 5 bases and V by 5 bases; bases with no gene match: 3. The CDR3 region has the DNA TGTGCCAGCAGCGCGACAGGGGGCAACAATGAGCAGTTCTTC. Amino acids: CASSATGGNNEQFF.

This chain uses TRBV30 with TRBJ2-7; D possibly matches TRBD1 or TRBD2 (5 bases each). CDR1 is GTSNPN, CDR2 SVGIG, per germline (reference sequence). V lost 3 bases to trimming and J lost 0 bases, with 18 bases between them. There are 16 residues in the CDR3. CDR3 in DNA: TGTGCCTGGAGGGCCCCTTTGGGACGGGGCTCCTACGAGCAGTACTTC. It yields the protein CAWRAPLGRGSYEQYF.

The rearrangement uses TRBV7-9 and TRBJ2-5; a possible D gene is TRBD2 (5 bases). Germline CDR1 is SEHNR and CDR2 is FQNEAQ (reference sequence). V gave up 5 bases and J gave up 0 bases, with 10 bases separating them. There are 14 residues in the CDR3. CDR3 loop: CASSLSSYQETQYF. In nucleotides, the CDR3 is TGTGCCAGCAGCCTCTCTAGCTACCAAGAGACCCAGTACTTC.

In DNA, the CDR3 is TGTGCTAGTGGTCAGGGGGTCCGCGGGGGAACTGAAGCTTTCTTT. Amino acids: CASGQGVRGGTEAFF. V is TRBV12-5 and J is TRBJ1-1, with 7 bases matching TRBD1. The length of the CDR3 is 15 residues. The germline gives CDR1 LGHNT, CDR2 FRNRAP. V lost 5 bases and J lost 5; bases outside the gene matches: 11. Based on the CDR3 plus reference TRBV12-5 and TRBJ1-1, the full variable domain is DARVTQTPRHKVTEMGQEVTMRCQPILGHNTVFWYRQTMMQGLELLAYFRNRAPLDDSGMPKDRFSAEMPDATLATLKIQPSEPRDSAVYFCASGQGVRGGTEAFFGQGTRLTVV.

J is TRBJ2-7 and V is TRBV25-1, with D unresolved. The CDR3 spans 10 residues. Germline V lookup: CDR1 MGHDK, CDR2 SYGVNS. The V and J ends lost 6 bases and 0 bases respectively, with 0 bases between them. CDR3 amino acids: CASSSYEQYV. The CDR3 DNA reads as TGTGCCAGCAGCTCCTACGAGCAGTACGTC.

This sequence joins TRBV4-3 and TRBJ2-1; 11 bases map to TRBD2. The ends lost 2 bases at V and 7 bases at J; junction bases unmatched: 4. Germline values: CDR1 LGHNA, CDR2 YSLEER. The CDR3 spans 15 residues. This chain's CDR3 is CASSQTGTSGNEQFF. Written as DNA, the CDR3 is TGCGCCAGCAGCCAAACCGGGACTAGCGGTAATGAGCAGTTCTTC.

CDR3 nucleotides: TGTGCCACCAGTGGACAGGAGATCACAGATACGCAGTATTTT. It codes for CATSGQEITDTQYF. The V and J genes are TRBV24-1 and TRBJ2-3, with a possible D match to TRBD1 (6 bases). V was trimmed by 5 bases and J by 2 bases, leaving 10 bases between them. Per germline, CDR1 KGHDR and CDR2 SFDVKD. This CDR3 is 14 amino acids long.

Here the CDR3 reads CSAQGIWAFF. In DNA form, the CDR3 reads TGCAGTGCCCAGGGAATTTGGGCTTTCTTT. The chain uses TRBV20-1 and TRBJ1-1, with D perhaps TRBD1 (5 bases). Trimming removed 6 bases from V and 11 bases from J, with 13 bases in between. CDR1 and CDR2 (germline): DFQATT, SNEGSKA (reference sequence). The CDR3 totals 10 residues.

This clonotype was seen only a few times. One junction end does not reproduce the germline sequence, and a read error may be involved. The chain combines TRBV7-7 with TRBJ2-5, with 15 positions matching TRBD2. Germline V gives CDR1 SSHAT, CDR2 FNYEAQ (reference sequence). The CDR3 spans 16 residues. CDR3 amino acids: CASSSGLAGGQETQYF. The CDR3, as DNA: TGTGCTAGCAGCTCGGGACTAGCGGGGGGCCAAGAGACCCAGTACTTC.

The rearrangement uses TRBV9 and TRBJ2-5; D uncertain. The CDR3 loop spans 13 amino acids. Germline V gene sequence: CDR1 SGDLS, CDR2 YYNGEE. Trimming took 0 bases from V and 9 from J, leaving 12 bases between them. In DNA form, the CDR3 reads TGTGCCAGCAGCGTAGATGGGGTTGCGGCCCAGTACTTC. Its protein is CASSVDGVAAQYF. The full variable domain, in which reference TRBV9 and TRBJ2-5 provide the parts outside the CDR3, is DSGVTQTPKHLITATGQRVTLRCSPRSGDLSVYWYQQSLDQGLQFLIQYYNGEERAKGNILERFSAQQFPDLHSELNLSSLELGDSALYFCASSVDGVAAQYFGPGTRLLVL.

This clonotype was observed a single time. This rearrangement joins TRBV12-3 or TRBV12-4 to TRBJ2-5, with unresolved D. Trimming took 4 bases from V and 2 from J, leaving 8 bases between them. This CDR3 has 13 amino acids. In nucleotides, the CDR3 is TGTGCCAGCAGTTCCGGACGACAAGAGACCCAGTACTTC. Translated: CASSSGRQETQYF.

V and J are TRBV5-6 and TRBJ2-5; the match to TRBD1 covers 7 bases. The trim removed 5 bases at V and 2 bases at J, leaving 3 bases unmatched. Germline CDR1 SGHDT, CDR2 YYEEEE. This CDR3 contains 13 residues. CDR3 region: CASSPTGQETQYF. The CDR3 bases are TGTGCCAGCAGTCCGACAGGGCAAGAGACCCAGTACTTC.

The chain has TRBV4-2 and TRBJ1-2; tentatively, D is TRBD1 (6 bases). The CDR3 contains 15 residues. Trimming pared 1 base from V and 4 bases from J, leaving 13 bases between. Looked up from germline, CDR1 is LGHNA and CDR2 is YNFKEQ. DNA for the CDR3: TGTGCCAGCAGCCAAGTGCAGGGGCAGTTCTATGGCTACACCTTC. This translates into CASSQVQGQFYGYTF.

This chain joins TRBV7-2 and TRBJ2-2, with TRBD2 matching over 9 bases. Germline V gene data show CDR1 as SGHTA and CDR2 as FQGNSA. The CDR3 covers 19 residues. Losses at the gene ends were 5 bases for V and 7 bases for J; bases not matched to a gene: 20. CDR3 loop: CASSLRGLAPAGLNGELFF. CDR3 in DNA: TGTGCCAGCAGCCTCCGAGGACTAGCGCCCGCAGGTCTTAACGGGGAGCTGTTTTTT.

The V gene is TRBV3-1, the J gene TRBJ2-7, with TRBD2 matching 10 bases. Germline trimming cut 1 base from V and 3 bases from J; bases unmatched to any gene: 3. The germline CDR1 and CDR2 sequences are LGHDT and YNNKEL (reference sequence). The CDR3 has 15 amino acids. The CDR3 sequence: CASSQGLAGLYEQYF. For the CDR3, the DNA is TGTGCCAGCAGCCAAGGACTAGCGGGCCTCTACGAGCAGTACTTC.

The chain recombines TRBV9 with TRBJ2-3; 7 nucleotides align to TRBD1. There are 16 residues in the CDR3. V lost 3 bases, J lost 4 bases, and 11 bases stayed unmatched. Germline values: CDR1 SGDLS, CDR2 YYNGEE. The CDR3 nucleotides read TGTGCCAGCAGCGAGACAGGGAGTCCGTTGGCAGATACGCAGTATTTT. It is translated as CASSETGSPLADTQYF.

This chain connects TRBV11-2 to TRBJ2-1; 8 nucleotides match TRBD2. This CDR3 spans 15 amino acids. From germline, CDR1 is SGHAT and CDR2 FQNNGV. V dropped 8 bases and J dropped 4; count of bases not matched to a gene: 10. The DNA of the CDR3 is TGTGCCAGCGCTGAGGCGGGGGGCGTATACAATGAGCAGTTCTTC. This translates into CASAEAGGVYNEQFF.

Only one count was recorded for this clonotype. The chain is built from TRBV29-1 and TRBJ2-1; 10 bases are shared with TRBD2. Germline loops: CDR1 SQVTM, CDR2 ANQGSEA. This CDR3 contains 15 residues. V shed 2 bases, J shed 8 bases, and the junction held 9 bases outside the gene matches. Written as DNA, the CDR3 is TGCAGCGTTGAATCCGGGACTAGCGTATACTATGAGCAGTTCTTC. Residues: CSVESGTSVYYEQFF.

The gene calls are TRBV28 and TRBJ2-1; tentatively, D is TRBD2 (6 bases). The CDR3 has 15 residues. Trimming took 3 bases from V and 4 from J, leaving 13 bases between them. The germline V gene has CDR1 MDHEN and CDR2 SYDVKM. CDR3 region: CASSFPGSQYNEQFF. The CDR3 DNA reads as TGTGCCAGCAGTTTTCCCGGGAGTCAGTACAATGAGCAGTTCTTC.

This chain uses TRBV4-3 with TRBJ2-1; TRBD2 matches at 12 bases. Trimming removed 2 bases from V and 7 bases from J; junction bases left unmatched: 9. This CDR3 comprises 17 residues. Germline V gene lookup returns CDR1 LGHNA and CDR2 YSLEER. CDR3 loop: CASSQSQGLAGGNEQFF. CDR3 nucleotide sequence: TGCGCCAGCAGCCAATCCCAAGGGCTAGCGGGAGGGAATGAGCAGTTCTTC.

CDR3 in DNA: TGTGCCACCAGCAAAGGGGGCGTTGGAAACACCATATATTTT. Amino acid sequence: CATSKGGVGNTIYF. The chain combines TRBV15 with TRBJ1-3; TRBD1 agrees at 7 bases. The trim removed 4 bases at V and 3 bases at J, leaving 3 bases unmatched. Germline V gene lookup returns CDR1 LNHNV and CDR2 YYDKDF (reference sequence). This CDR3 has 14 residues.

The chain uses TRBV7-9 and TRBJ2-2; no clear D gene. V lost 5 bases, J lost 7 bases, and 11 bases lay in between. The CDR3 is 13 residues long. The germline CDR1 and CDR2 sequences are SEHNR and FQNEAQ (reference sequence). The DNA of the CDR3 is TGTGCCAGCAGCCCCATGAGGAGCGGGGAGCTGTTTTTT. The encoded protein is CASSPMRSGELFF.

The chain couples TRBV5-1 to TRBJ1-3, with 11 bases identical to TRBD1. From germline, CDR1 is SGHRS and CDR2 YFSETQ. The V segment lost 4 bases and the J segment 2 bases; nucleotides outside the gene matches: 2. CDR3 size: 15 residues. CDR3 nucleotides: TGCGCCAGCAGCGCGGGACAGGGGGCTGGAAACACCATATATTTT. Residues: CASSAGQGAGNTIYF.

The J gene is TRBJ2-1, the V gene TRBV4-3; TRBD2 matches at 13 bases. This CDR3 has 17 amino acids. The germline gives CDR1 LGHNA, CDR2 YSLEER. V shed 0 bases, J shed 9 bases, and the junction held 8 bases outside the gene matches. The CDR3 loop is CASSQDLGGLAGIEQFF. The CDR3 DNA is TGCGCCAGCAGCCAAGATCTGGGGGGACTAGCGGGAATTGAGCAGTTCTTC.

The V and J genes are TRBV20-1 and TRBJ1-4, with TRBD1 matching over 7 bases. The CDR3 has 13 residues. The V segment lost 5 bases and the J segment 5 bases; nucleotides outside the gene matches: 5. CDR1 and CDR2 from the germline V gene are DFQATT and SNEGSKA (reference sequence). The CDR3: CSAQDRTNEKLFF. In nucleotides, the CDR3 is TGCAGTGCTCAGGACAGGACCAATGAAAAACTGTTTTTT.

This chain links TRBV29-1 with TRBJ1-4; D is ambiguous. CDR1 SQVTM and CDR2 ANQGSEA come from the germline V gene. Trimming stripped 6 bases from V and 6 bases from J, with 8 bases between. This CDR3 has 11 amino acids. CDR3: CSVPHDEKLFF. Written as DNA, the CDR3 is TGCAGCGTGCCCCACGATGAAAAACTGTTTTTT.

The chain couples TRBV4-2 to TRBJ2-1; 10 nucleotides match TRBD2. CDR1 is LGHNA and CDR2 is YNFKEQ in the germline V gene. With 4 bases clipped from V and 4 bases from J, the junction kept 4 bases outside the gene matches. This CDR3 has 15 amino acids. DNA for the CDR3: TGTGCCAGCAGCCGTGGAGCGGGGGGGTACAATGAGCAGTTCTTC. It is translated as CASSRGAGGYNEQFF.